The sequence of this T cell receptor beta chain was determined in a study of siplizumab effects on memory and regulatory T cells. Study results and caveats: About 75-95% of proliferating CD4+ or CD8+ clones had no assignable naive or memory phenotype. Alloreactive sequences traceable to unstimulated CD4+ memory cells were significantly reduced by siplizumab. Naive T cells were seemingly more diverse than memory cells, and major contributions to the alloresponse seemed to be made by them.

About 10^5 TCR templates per sample were sequenced. The assay was immunoSEQ multiplex PCR, and TCRdb's table has in-frame clones only and misses some. Among more than 85,000 clones, approximately 92% were seen once, and the ten largest hold roughly 2.5%. This CDR3 spans 14 amino acids. Trimming removed 2 bases from V and 7 bases from J, with 12 bases in between. CDR1 is SGHRS, CDR2 YFSETQ, per germline. In regard to this clone: What it binds is unknown.

The origin of this receptor is a human donor in good health. Some clones in this sample may be carry-over from other donors' samples. Material: CD4+ T cells sorted from blood. The chain has TRBV5-1 and TRBJ1-4; no definite D call. CDR3 sequence (DNA): TGCGCCAGCAGCTTCCAAGAAAGCGGTGAAAAACTGTTTTTT. It specifies CASSFQESGEKLFF. The full variable domain, rest sourced from reference TRBV5-1 and TRBJ1-4, is KAGVTQTPRYLIKTRGQQVTLSCSPISGHRSVSWYQQTPGQGLQFLFEYFSETQRNKGNFPGRFSGRQFSNSRSEMNVSTLELGDSALYLCASSFQESGEKLFFGSGTQLSVL.